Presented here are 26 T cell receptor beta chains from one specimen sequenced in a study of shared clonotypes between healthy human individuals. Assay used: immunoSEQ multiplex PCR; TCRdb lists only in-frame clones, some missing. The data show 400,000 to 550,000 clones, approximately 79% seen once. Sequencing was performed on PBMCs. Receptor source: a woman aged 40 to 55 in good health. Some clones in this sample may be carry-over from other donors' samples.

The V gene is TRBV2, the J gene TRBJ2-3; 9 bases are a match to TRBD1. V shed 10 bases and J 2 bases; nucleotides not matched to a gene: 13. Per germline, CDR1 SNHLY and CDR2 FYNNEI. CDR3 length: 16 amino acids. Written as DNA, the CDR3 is TGTGCCACCGAGTCCCGGGACAGGGTCGACACAGATACGCAGTATTTT. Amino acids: CATESRDRVDTDTQYF.

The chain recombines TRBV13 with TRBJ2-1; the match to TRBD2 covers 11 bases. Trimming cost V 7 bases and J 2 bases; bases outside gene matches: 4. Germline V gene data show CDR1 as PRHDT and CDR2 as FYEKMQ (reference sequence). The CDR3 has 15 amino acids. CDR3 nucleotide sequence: TGTGCCAGCACCGGGGGACTAGCGGCCTACAATGAGCAGTTCTTC. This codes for CASTGGLAAYNEQFF.

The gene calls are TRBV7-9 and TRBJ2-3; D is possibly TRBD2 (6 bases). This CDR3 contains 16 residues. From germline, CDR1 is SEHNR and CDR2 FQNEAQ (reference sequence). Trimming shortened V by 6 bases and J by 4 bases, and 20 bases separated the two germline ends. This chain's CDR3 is CASSNPGRIGSDTQYF. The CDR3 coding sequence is TGTGCCAGCAGTAACCCGGGGAGGATAGGTTCAGATACGCAGTATTTT.

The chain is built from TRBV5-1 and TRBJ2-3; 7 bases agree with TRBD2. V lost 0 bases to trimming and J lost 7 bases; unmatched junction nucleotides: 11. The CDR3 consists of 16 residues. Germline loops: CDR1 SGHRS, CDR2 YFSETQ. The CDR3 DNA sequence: TGCGCCAGCAGCTTGGGTGCAGGACTAGGTACGAATACGCAGTATTTT. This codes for CASSLGAGLGTNTQYF.

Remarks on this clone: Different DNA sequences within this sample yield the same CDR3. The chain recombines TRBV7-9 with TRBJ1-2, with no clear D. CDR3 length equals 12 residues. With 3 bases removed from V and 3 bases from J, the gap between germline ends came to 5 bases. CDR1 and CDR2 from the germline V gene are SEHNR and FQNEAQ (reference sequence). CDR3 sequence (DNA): TGTGCCAGCAGCTTTGGGGACTATGGCTACACCTTC. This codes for CASSFGDYGYTF.

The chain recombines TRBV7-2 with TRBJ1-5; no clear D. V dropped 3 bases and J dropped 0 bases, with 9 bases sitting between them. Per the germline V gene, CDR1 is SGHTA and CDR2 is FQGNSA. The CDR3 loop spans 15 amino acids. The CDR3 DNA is TGTGCCAGCAGCTTGATGACAACTAGCAATCAGCCCCAGCATTTT. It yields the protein CASSLMTTSNQPQHF.

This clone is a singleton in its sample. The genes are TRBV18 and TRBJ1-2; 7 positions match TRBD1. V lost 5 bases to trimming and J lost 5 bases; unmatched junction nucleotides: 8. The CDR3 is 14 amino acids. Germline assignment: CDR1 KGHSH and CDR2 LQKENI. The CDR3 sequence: CASSSDRDVYGYTF. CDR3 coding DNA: TGTGCCAGCTCATCCGACAGGGATGTATATGGCTACACCTTC. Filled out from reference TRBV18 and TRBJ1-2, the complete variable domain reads NAGVMQNPRHLVRRRGQEARLRCSPMKGHSHVYWYRQLPEEGLKFMVYLQKENIIDESGMPKERFSAEFPKEGPSILRIQQVVRGDSAAYFCASSSDRDVYGYTFGSGTRLTVV.

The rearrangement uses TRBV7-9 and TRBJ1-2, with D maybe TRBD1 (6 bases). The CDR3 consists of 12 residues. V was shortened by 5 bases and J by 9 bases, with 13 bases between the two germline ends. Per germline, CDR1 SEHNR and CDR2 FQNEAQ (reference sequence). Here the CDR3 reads CASSTGTNSYTF. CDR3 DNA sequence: TGTGCCAGCAGCACCGGGACAAATAGCTACACCTTC.

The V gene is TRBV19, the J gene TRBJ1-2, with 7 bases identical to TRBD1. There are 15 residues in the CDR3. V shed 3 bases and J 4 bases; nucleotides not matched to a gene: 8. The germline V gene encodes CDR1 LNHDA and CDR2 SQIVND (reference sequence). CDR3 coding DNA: TGTGCCAGTAGTATCTGGGACAGATCCGGCTATGGCTACACCTTC. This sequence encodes CASSIWDRSGYGYTF.

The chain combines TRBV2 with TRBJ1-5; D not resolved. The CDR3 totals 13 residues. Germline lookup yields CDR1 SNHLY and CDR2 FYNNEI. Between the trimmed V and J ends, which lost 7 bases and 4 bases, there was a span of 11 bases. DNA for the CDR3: TGTGCCAGCACCGGAAATGAGAATCAGCCCCAGCATTTT. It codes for CASTGNENQPQHF.

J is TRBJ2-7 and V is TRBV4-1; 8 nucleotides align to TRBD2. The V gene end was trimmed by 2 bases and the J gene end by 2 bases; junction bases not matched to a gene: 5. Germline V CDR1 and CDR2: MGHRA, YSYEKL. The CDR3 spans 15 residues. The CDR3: CASSQNSGTTYEQYF. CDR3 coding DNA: TGCGCCAGCAGCCAAAATAGCGGGACAACCTACGAGCAGTACTTC.

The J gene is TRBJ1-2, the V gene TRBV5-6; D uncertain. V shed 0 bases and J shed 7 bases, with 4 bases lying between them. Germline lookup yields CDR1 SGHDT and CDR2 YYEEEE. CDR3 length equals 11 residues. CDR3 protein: CASSLELGYTF. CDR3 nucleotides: TGTGCCAGCAGCTTGGAACTTGGCTACACCTTC.

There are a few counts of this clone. CDR3 in amino acids: CSVGQGVGTEAFF. In DNA form, the CDR3 reads TGCAGCGTTGGACAAGGGGTGGGCACTGAAGCTTTCTTT. The rearrangement links TRBV29-1 to TRBJ1-1, with D possibly TRBD1 on 5 matching bases. Germline V gives CDR1 SQVTM, CDR2 ANQGSEA. The CDR3 is 13 residues long. Trimming removed 4 bases at V and 4 bases at J, with 13 bases between.

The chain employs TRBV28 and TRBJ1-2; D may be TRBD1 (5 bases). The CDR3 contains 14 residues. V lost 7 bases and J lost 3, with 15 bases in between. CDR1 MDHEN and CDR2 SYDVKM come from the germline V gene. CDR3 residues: CASTSGQGDYGYTF. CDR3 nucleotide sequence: TGTGCCAGCACCTCAGGGCAGGGTGACTATGGCTACACCTTC.

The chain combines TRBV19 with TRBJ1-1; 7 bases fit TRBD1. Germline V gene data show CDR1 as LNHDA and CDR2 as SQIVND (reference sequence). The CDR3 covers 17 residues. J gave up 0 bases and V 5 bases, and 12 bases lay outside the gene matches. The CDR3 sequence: CASSGGTATNLNTEAFF. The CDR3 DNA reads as TGTGCCAGTAGTGGGGGGACAGCCACAAACTTGAACACTGAAGCTTTCTTT.

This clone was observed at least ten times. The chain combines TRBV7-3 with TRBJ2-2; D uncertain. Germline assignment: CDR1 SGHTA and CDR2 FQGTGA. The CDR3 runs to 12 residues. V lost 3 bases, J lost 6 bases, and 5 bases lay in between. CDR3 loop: CASSLSSGELFF. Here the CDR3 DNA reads TGTGCCAGCAGCTTGTCTTCCGGGGAGCTGTTTTTT. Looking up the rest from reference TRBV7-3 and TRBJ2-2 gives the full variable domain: GAGVSQTPSNKVTEKGKYVELRCDPISGHTALYWYRQSLGQGPEFLIYFQGTGAADDSGLPNDRFFAVRPEGSVSTLKIQRTERGDSAVYLCASSLSSGELFFGEGSRLTVL.

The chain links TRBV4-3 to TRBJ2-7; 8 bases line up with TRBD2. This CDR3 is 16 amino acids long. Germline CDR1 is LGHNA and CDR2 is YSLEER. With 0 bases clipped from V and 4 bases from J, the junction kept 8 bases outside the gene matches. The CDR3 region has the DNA TGCGCCAGCAGCCAAGATCTCGGCGGCGGGAGGTACGAGCAGTACTTC. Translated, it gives CASSQDLGGGRYEQYF.

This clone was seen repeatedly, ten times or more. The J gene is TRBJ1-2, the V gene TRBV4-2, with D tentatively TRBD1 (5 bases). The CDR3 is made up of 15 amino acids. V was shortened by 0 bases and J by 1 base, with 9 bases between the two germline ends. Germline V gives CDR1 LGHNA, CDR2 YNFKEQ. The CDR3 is CASSQDIGDNYGYTF. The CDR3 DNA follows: TGTGCCAGCAGCCAAGATATAGGGGATAACTATGGCTACACCTTC.

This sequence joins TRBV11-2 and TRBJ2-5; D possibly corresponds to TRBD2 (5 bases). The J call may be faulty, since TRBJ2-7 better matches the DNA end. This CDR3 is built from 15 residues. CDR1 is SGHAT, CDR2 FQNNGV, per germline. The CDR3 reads CASSFQLGSSYEQYF. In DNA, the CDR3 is TGTGCCAGCAGCTTTCAGTTAGGGAGCTCCTACGAGCAGTACTTC.

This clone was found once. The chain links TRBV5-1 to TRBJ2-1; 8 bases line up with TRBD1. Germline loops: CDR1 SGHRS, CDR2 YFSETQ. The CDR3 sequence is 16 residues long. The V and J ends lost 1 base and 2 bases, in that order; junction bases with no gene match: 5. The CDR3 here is CASSLPDRGTYNEQFF. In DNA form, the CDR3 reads TGCGCCAGCAGCTTGCCAGACAGGGGTACCTACAATGAGCAGTTCTTC.

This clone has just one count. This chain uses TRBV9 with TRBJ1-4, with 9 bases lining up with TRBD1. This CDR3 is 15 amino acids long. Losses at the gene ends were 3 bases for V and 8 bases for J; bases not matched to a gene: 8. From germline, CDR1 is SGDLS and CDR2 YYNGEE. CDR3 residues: CASSAIQGAGEKLFF. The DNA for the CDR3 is TGTGCCAGCAGCGCCATACAGGGGGCGGGCGAAAAACTGTTTTTT.

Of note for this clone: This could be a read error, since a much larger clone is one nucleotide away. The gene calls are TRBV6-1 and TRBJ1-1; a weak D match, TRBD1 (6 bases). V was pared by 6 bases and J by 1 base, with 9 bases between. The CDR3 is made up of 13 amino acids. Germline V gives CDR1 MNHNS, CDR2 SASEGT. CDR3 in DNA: TGTGCCAGCAGGGCACAGGGGAACACTGAAGCTTTCTTT. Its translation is CASRAQGNTEAFF.

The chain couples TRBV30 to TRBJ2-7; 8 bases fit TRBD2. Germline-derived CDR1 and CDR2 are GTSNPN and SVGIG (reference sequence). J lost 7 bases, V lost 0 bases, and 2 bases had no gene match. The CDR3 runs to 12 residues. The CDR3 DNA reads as TGTGCCTGGAGTGTGACTAGCGTGGAGCAGTACTTC. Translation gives CAWSVTSVEQYF.

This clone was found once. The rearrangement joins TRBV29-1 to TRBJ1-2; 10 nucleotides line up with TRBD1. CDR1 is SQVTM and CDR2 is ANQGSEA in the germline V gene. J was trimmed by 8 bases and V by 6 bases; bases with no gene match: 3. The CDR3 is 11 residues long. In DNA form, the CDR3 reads TGCAGCGTGGCGGACAGGGGGGGCTACACCTTC. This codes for CSVADRGGYTF.

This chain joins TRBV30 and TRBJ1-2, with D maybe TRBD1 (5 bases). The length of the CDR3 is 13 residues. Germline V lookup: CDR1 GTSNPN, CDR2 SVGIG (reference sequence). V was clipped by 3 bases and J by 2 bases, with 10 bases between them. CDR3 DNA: TGTGCCTGGAGCCCAGGGATCAACTATGGCTACACCTTC. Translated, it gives CAWSPGINYGYTF.

The CDR3, as DNA: TGTGCCACCAGCATGGGGACTAGCGGGAGGGGACAACAAGAGACCCAGTACTTC. As protein: CATSMGTSGRGQQETQYF. V usage is TRBV15 and J usage is TRBJ2-5; the match to TRBD2 covers 16 bases. The germline CDR1 and CDR2 sequences are LNHNV and YYDKDF (reference sequence). The CDR3 has 18 residues. The trim removed 4 bases at V and 2 bases at J, leaving 7 bases unmatched.